Listed below are T cell receptor beta chains from one sample, sequenced in a study of CDR3 diversity in severe acne. TCRdb reprocessed the PCR reads via MiXCR and lists one record per CDR3 protein. The sample gives more than 70,000 distinct CDR3 sequences, around 47% of which show up once; under 14% is in the top ten. Sequencing used blood. The receptors shown here come from a male donor with severe acne vulgaris. Each CDR3 is given with its conserved first and last residue. The D gene is left open where the match is weak. The listing skips clone size in some rows; elsewhere it reads once, few, many or a size class.

TRBJ2-7 | TRBD2 | 16 | TRBV7-2 | NA | TGTGCCAGCAGCACACGAGGGACTAGCGGGTCCTACGAGCAGTACTTC | CASSTRGTSGSYEQYF
TRBJ2-7 | NA | 13 | TRBV10-3 | NA | TGTGCCAGCAGTTACGGGGCAGGGCTCGAGCAGTACTTC | CASSYGAGLEQYF
TRBJ1-4 | NA | 15 | TRBV7-8 | many | TGTGCCAGCAGCTTCAGGGGTGGGGCGAATGAAAAACTGTTTTTT | CASSFRGGANEKLFF
TRBJ1-5 | NA | 12 | TRBV7-9 | many | TGTGCCAGCAGCTTCCTTAATCAGCCCCAGCATTTT | CASSFLNQPQHF
TRBJ2-7 | TRBD2 | 14 | TRBV7-8 | NA | TGTGCCAGCAGCTTAACTAGCGGGAGTGAGGAGCAGTACTTC | CASSLTSGSEEQYF
TRBJ2-7 | NA | 14 | TRBV3-1 | many | TGTGCCAGCAGTCCCCAGGGGACCTCCTACGAGCAGTACTTC | CASSPQGTSYEQYF
TRBJ2-7 | NA | 16 | TRBV10-3 | NA | TGTGCCACCCTCGACGGGGCTTACCCGAGCTCCTACGAGCAGTACTTC | CATLDGAYPSSYEQYF
TRBJ2-7 | NA | 14 | TRBV7-2 | NA | TGTGCCAGCAGCTTAGACCCCAAGGGCTACGAGCAGTACTTC | CASSLDPKGYEQYF
TRBJ2-5 | NA | 15 | TRBV27 | once | TGTGCCAGTAGGGGGTCGGGAGATTTCGAAGAGACCCAGTACTTC | CASRGSGDFEETQYF
TRBJ2-7 | NA | 14 | TRBV28 | NA | TGTGCCAGCAGTTTATTTGGAGTAGCCTACGAGCAGTACTTC | CASSLFGVAYEQYF
TRBJ1-2 | NA | 16 | TRBV25-1 | few | TGTGCCAGCAGTGAATCAGGGACACAGACTAACTATGGCTACACCTTC | CASSESGTQTNYGYTF
TRBJ2-7 | TRBD2 | 18 | TRBV24-1 | NA | TGTGCCACCAGTGACTCCGGGACTAGCGGGAGGGCCCCGTACGAGCAGTACTTC | CATSDSGTSGRAPYEQYF
TRBJ1-1 | NA | 14 | TRBV2 | NA | TGTGCCAGCGAACGACGGGACGGTTCCTTTGAAGCTTTCTTT | CASERRDGSFEAFF
TRBJ2-7 | TRBD1 | 19 | TRBV15 | many | TGTGCCACCAGCAGAGTCGGGAAACATGGACAGGGTGGGAGCTACGAGCAGTACTTC | CATSRVGKHGQGGSYEQYF
TRBJ2-5 | TRBD2 | 13 | TRBV7-7 | few | TGTGCTAGCAGCAGGACTAGCGGCGAGACCCAGTACTTC | CASSRTSGETQYF
TRBJ1-1 | NA | 14 | TRBV20-1 | NA | TGCAGTGCTATGCGGGGCAGGATGAACACTGAAGCTTTCTTT | CSAMRGRMNTEAFF
TRBJ2-1 | TRBD2 | 15 | TRBV7-8 | NA | TGTGCCAGCAGCTTAAGCGGGAGGGCTCCCAATGAGCAGTTCTTC | CASSLSGRAPNEQFF
TRBJ2-5 | TRBD2 | 12 | TRBV20-1 | NA | TGCAGTGCTAGGTCGGGAGGCGAGACCCAGTACTTC | CSARSGGETQYF
TRBJ2-7 | NA | 14 | TRBV7-3 | many | TGTGCCAGCAGCTTGGGGGCAGGGGATTACGAGCAGTACTTC | CASSLGAGDYEQYF
TRBJ2-2 | TRBD2 | 15 | TRBV7-9 | NA | TGTGCCAGCAGCTTAGTATCGGGAGGGTCCGGGGAGCTGTTTTTT | CASSLVSGGSGELFF
TRBJ1-5 | NA | 14 | TRBV5-8 | many | TGTGCCAGCAGCGTCGATCTCGGCAATCAGCCCCAGCATTTT | CASSVDLGNQPQHF
TRBJ1-1 | NA | 13 | TRBV24-1 | NA | TGTGCCACCAGGCCTAAGACGAACACTGAAGCTTTCTTT | CATRPKTNTEAFF
TRBJ1-3 | NA | 13 | TRBV10-3 | NA | TGTGCCATCAGTGAGCCTCCCGGCGGCACCATATATTTT | CAISEPPGGTIYF
TRBJ1-2 | NA | 13 | TRBV28 | few | TGTGCCAGCAGATCAGGGTTCATGAGTGGCTACACCTTC | CASRSGFMSGYTF
TRBJ2-5 | TRBD1 | 14 | TRBV9 | NA | TGTGCCAGCAGCGAGGGACAGACCCAAGGGACCCAGTACTTC | CASSEGQTQGTQYF
TRBJ2-3 | NA | 14 | TRBV9 | few | TGTGCCAGCAGCGGGGCGGGGCCCCGGGATACGCAGTATTTT | CASSGAGPRDTQYF
TRBJ2-2 | NA | 15 | TRBV20-1 | NA | TGCAGTGCCCTGACTAGTGCCAGGAACACCGGGGAGCTGTTTTTT | CSALTSARNTGELFF
TRBJ2-3 | TRBD2 | 14 | TRBV5-8 | NA | TGTGCCAGCAGCCGCGGGGGGGCCCCTGATACGCAGTATTTT | CASSRGGAPDTQYF
TRBJ2-2 | NA | 13 | TRBV18 | few | TGTGCCAGCTCGGGGCAGACCACCGGGGAGCTGTTTTTT | CASSGQTTGELFF
TRBJ2-1 | TRBD1 | 14 | TRBV27 | NA | TGTGCCAGCAGTTTAAGCAGGGGGAAAGATACGCAGTTCTTC | CASSLSRGKDTQFF
TRBJ2-2 | NA | 13 | TRBV25-1 | NA | TGTGCCAGCAGGGGAGTTAACACCGGGGAGCTGTTTTTT | CASRGVNTGELFF
TRBJ1-5 | NA | 12 | TRBV20-1 | once | TGCAGTGCTAGTAGGGGAGTACAGCCCCAGCATTTT | CSASRGVQPQHF